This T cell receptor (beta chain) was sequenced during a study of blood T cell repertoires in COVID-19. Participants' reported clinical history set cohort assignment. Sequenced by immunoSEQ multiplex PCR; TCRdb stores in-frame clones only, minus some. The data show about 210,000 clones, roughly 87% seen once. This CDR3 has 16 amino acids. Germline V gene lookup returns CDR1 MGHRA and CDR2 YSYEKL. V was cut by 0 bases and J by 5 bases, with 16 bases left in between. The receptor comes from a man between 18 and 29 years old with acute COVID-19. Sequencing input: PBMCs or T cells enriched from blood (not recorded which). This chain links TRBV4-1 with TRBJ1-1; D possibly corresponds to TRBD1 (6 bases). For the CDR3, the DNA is TGCGCCAGCAGCCAAGATCGGGCAGGGGTGATTACTGAAGCTTTCTTT. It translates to CASSQDRAGVITEAFF.